A single sample gave rise to the 19 T cell receptor beta chains below, sequenced in a study of radiotherapy plus CTLA-4 blockade in lung cancer. Sequencing was performed with immunoSEQ multiplex PCR; in TCRdb, only in-frame clones are kept and a portion is missing. This sample carries tens of thousands of clones, approximately 86% of them seen once, and the ten largest clones take approximately 1.9%. The sample was peripheral blood, taken from a patient treated with radiotherapy plus ipilimumab. Every receptor here comes from a human donor with non-small cell lung cancer who had a partial response to radiotherapy plus ipilimumab.

V and J are TRBV7-8 and TRBJ1-2; TRBD1 matches 7 bases. The CDR3 consists of 15 residues. CDR1 SGHVS and CDR2 FQNEAQ come from the germline V gene. V shed 5 bases, J shed 7 bases, and the junction held 13 bases outside the gene matches. The CDR3 region is CASSTIVGGIGGYTF. CDR3 nucleotides: TGTGCCAGCAGCACGATAGTAGGGGGCATAGGTGGCTACACCTTC.

This rearrangement joins TRBV27 to TRBJ2-3, with D hard to call. Trimming shortened V by 6 bases and J by 0 bases, and 10 bases separated the two germline ends. The CDR3 length is 14 residues. Germline CDR1 reads MNHEY; CDR2 reads SMNVEV (reference sequence). In DNA, the CDR3 is TGTGCCAGCAGCCGCTTGACTAGCACAGATACGCAGTATTTT. This gives the protein CASSRLTSTDTQYF.

The chain is built from TRBV7-4 and TRBJ1-5, with D tentatively TRBD1 (6 bases). The ends were cut back, 5 bases at V and 5 bases at J, with 19 bases in the middle. This CDR3 has 16 residues. Germline assignment: CDR1 SGHVT and CDR2 SQSDAQ. The CDR3 DNA reads as TGTGCCAGCAGCCCCCTTTGGGGGCGATCTGATCAGCCCCAGCATTTT. It translates to CASSPLWGRSDQPQHF.

The chain combines TRBV11-3 with TRBJ2-5; possible D gene TRBD2, 5 bases. The ends were cut back, 1 base at V and 5 bases at J, with 14 bases in the middle. Looked up from germline, CDR1 is SGHNT and CDR2 is YENEEA. The CDR3 sequence is 15 residues long. CDR3 protein: CASSLGGAVDETQYF. In DNA form, the CDR3 reads TGTGCCAGCAGCTTAGGGGGAGCGGTCGATGAGACCCAGTACTTC.

The chain combines TRBV2 with TRBJ1-5; the D gene is possibly TRBD1 (6 bases). Germline V gene data show CDR1 as SNHLY and CDR2 as FYNNEI. The CDR3 extends over 14 amino acids. Trimming took 0 bases from V and 11 from J, leaving 14 bases between them. CDR3 nucleotide sequence: TGTGCCAGCAGTGAAGCCGGGAAACAGGGCGCCCAGCATTTT. It yields the protein CASSEAGKQGAQHF.

The chain couples TRBV28 to TRBJ2-7, with D possibly TRBD1 on 6 matching bases. Germline V CDR1 and CDR2: MDHEN, SYDVKM. This CDR3 region has 16 residues. V gave up 8 bases and J gave up 2 bases, with 22 bases separating them. The CDR3: CASLPNPGTNTYEQYF. CDR3 sequence (DNA): TGTGCCAGCCTACCCAACCCCGGGACAAATACCTACGAGCAGTACTTC.

The rearrangement joins TRBV28 to TRBJ2-7; the match to TRBD2 covers 15 bases. This CDR3 spans 16 amino acids. With 7 bases clipped from V and 6 bases from J, the junction kept 10 bases outside the gene matches. Germline assignment: CDR1 MDHEN and CDR2 SYDVKM. The CDR3 spells CASTPGLAGGLLEQYF. CDR3 DNA: TGTGCCAGCACCCCGGGACTAGCGGGAGGCCTTCTCGAGCAGTACTTC.

The V gene is TRBV7-6, the J gene TRBJ1-3; the D gene is possibly TRBD1 (6 bases). V lost 1 base and J 0 bases, leaving 10 bases between the germline ends. CDR3 size: 16 residues. CDR1 is SGHVS, CDR2 FNYEAQ, per germline. In nucleotides, the CDR3 is TGTGCCAGCAGCTTAGGACAGGCGGCCTCTGGAAACACCATATATTTT. Its protein is CASSLGQAASGNTIYF.

The chain employs TRBV18 and TRBJ2-5; weak D call: TRBD2 (5 bases). This CDR3 comprises 13 residues. Germline lookup yields CDR1 KGHSH and CDR2 LQKENI. Trimming pared 2 bases from V and 3 bases from J, leaving 7 bases between. CDR3 sequence (DNA): TGTGCCAGCTCACCAAGCGGCGAAGAGACCCAGTACTTC. It specifies CASSPSGEETQYF.

V and J are TRBV19 and TRBJ2-3; tentative D call: TRBD1 (5 bases). Trimming shortened V by 1 base and J by 6 bases, and 8 bases separated the two germline ends. This CDR3 comprises 13 residues. Germline CDR1 LNHDA, CDR2 SQIVND (reference sequence). The CDR3 DNA reads TGTGCCAGTAGTATAGTCAGGGCGGATACGCAGTATTTT. Translation: CASSIVRADTQYF. Full variable domain (remainder filled in from reference TRBV19 and TRBJ2-3): DGGITQSPKYLFRKEGQNVTLSCEQNLNHDAMYWYRQDPGQGLRLIYYSQIVNDFQKGDIAEGYSVSREKKESFPLTVTSAQKNPTAFYLCASSIVRADTQYFGPGTRLTVL.

This clone was detected a few times. The chain employs TRBV5-4 and TRBJ1-4; 8 bases fit TRBD1. Germline V CDR1 and CDR2: SGHNT, YYREEE (reference sequence). Unmatched junction bases numbered 3, after V lost 4 bases and J lost 7 bases. The CDR3 consists of 13 residues. The CDR3 DNA is TGTGCCAGCAGCCCAGACAGGGGTGAAAAACTGTTTTTT. Residues: CASSPDRGEKLFF.

In this sample, this clone turned up a few times. The chain links TRBV28 to TRBJ1-2, with D unresolved. CDR1 and CDR2 from the germline V gene are MDHEN and SYDVKM. The CDR3 length is 14 residues. Trimming removed 10 bases at V and 0 bases at J, with 15 bases between. The CDR3 sequence: CATGGEPANYGYTF. The CDR3 DNA reads as TGTGCCACCGGCGGTGAGCCCGCTAACTATGGCTACACCTTC.

The chain carries TRBV13 and TRBJ1-1; maybe TRBD1 (5 bases). The germline V gene has CDR1 PRHDT and CDR2 FYEKMQ (reference sequence). With 4 bases removed from V and 2 bases from J, the gap between germline ends came to 11 bases. The CDR3 is 14 residues long. The CDR3 is CASSSGGGNTEAFF. The CDR3 nucleotides are TGTGCCAGCAGCTCGGGGGGGGGAAACACTGAAGCTTTCTTT. Complete variable domain (other parts from reference TRBV13 and TRBJ1-1): AAGVIQSPRHLIKEKRETATLKCYPIPRHDTVYWYQQGPGQDPQFLISFYEKMQSDKGSIPDRFSAQQFSDYHSELNMSSLELGDSALYFCASSSGGGNTEAFFGQGTRLTVV.

This chain links TRBV18 with TRBJ1-1, with 7 positions matching TRBD1. The CDR3 extends over 14 amino acids. Germline loops: CDR1 KGHSH, CDR2 LQKENI. V lost 6 bases, J lost 0 bases, and 4 bases stayed unmatched. CDR3 region: CASSGTAMNTEAFF. CDR3 nucleotides: TGTGCCAGCTCGGGGACAGCCATGAACACTGAAGCTTTCTTT.

The genes are TRBV30 and TRBJ2-3, with D unclear. CDR3 length equals 12 residues. Germline V gene sequence: CDR1 GTSNPN, CDR2 SVGIG (reference sequence). Trimming took off 3 bases at V and 2 bases at J, with 6 bases between the two ends. The CDR3 loop is CAWSVDTDTQYF. DNA for the CDR3: TGTGCCTGGAGCGTAGACACAGATACGCAGTATTTT.

This chain links TRBV7-2 with TRBJ1-2; weak D call: TRBD1 (5 bases). The V and J ends lost 5 bases and 5 bases respectively, with 15 bases between them. Germline CDR1 SGHTA, CDR2 FQGNSA. The CDR3 consists of 14 residues. CDR3 sequence reads: CASSAQLGQYGYTF. The DNA for the CDR3 is TGTGCCAGCAGCGCTCAGCTCGGACAATATGGCTACACCTTC.

This chain connects TRBV19 to TRBJ2-1; TRBD2 matches 13 bases. J lost 0 bases, V lost 5 bases, and 4 bases had no gene match. This CDR3 is 17 amino acids long. Germline lookup yields CDR1 LNHDA and CDR2 SQIVND (reference sequence). CDR3 in DNA: TGTGCCAGTAGTCCCCGGACTAGCGGGAGCTCCTACAATGAGCAGTTCTTC. This sequence encodes CASSPRTSGSSYNEQFF.

The table lists this clone with a few counts. V is TRBV28 and J is TRBJ1-3; the D gene is possibly TRBD1 (6 bases). Looked up from germline, CDR1 is MDHEN and CDR2 is SYDVKM. The V gene lost 5 bases and the J gene lost 0 bases, with 20 bases spanning the gap. The length of the CDR3 is 18 residues. This CDR3 reads CASSGGAQGYHSGNTIYF. CDR3 coding DNA: TGTGCCAGCAGTGGGGGGGCACAGGGTTACCACTCTGGAAACACCATATATTTT.

This chain connects TRBV28 to TRBJ2-1; D ambiguous. Germline CDR1 and CDR2: MDHEN and SYDVKM. Trimming left V 10 bases short and J 3 bases short, with 10 bases between. CDR3 length: 12 amino acids. The CDR3 reads CATFRSYNEQFF. DNA of the CDR3: TGTGCCACCTTTCGCAGCTACAATGAGCAGTTCTTC.